The 7 T cell receptor beta chains presented below share a single source sample, sequenced in a study of OX40 agonist ivuxolimab in advanced cancers. The table came from immunoSEQ multiplex PCR; TCRdb's copy has only in-frame clones and leaves some out. This table holds 67,000 or so clones, around 90% found once. The specimen was CD4+ or CD8+ T cells sorted from blood, collected in a trial of the OX40 agonist ivuxolimab. These receptors were taken from an adult with an advanced solid tumor such as melanoma, head and neck, liver or kidney cancer.

The chain has TRBV2 and TRBJ2-1; maybe TRBD2 (5 bases). The CDR3 is 14 residues long. With 3 bases removed from V and 2 bases from J, the gap between germline ends came to 8 bases. The germline gives CDR1 SNHLY, CDR2 FYNNEI. Here the CDR3 reads CASSESSPYNEQFF. For the CDR3, the DNA is TGTGCCAGCAGTGAGTCTAGCCCCTACAATGAGCAGTTCTTC.

The rearrangement links TRBV9 to TRBJ2-7; no firm D call. The germline CDR1 and CDR2 sequences are SGDLS and YYNGEE. This CDR3 has 14 amino acids. Trimming took off 1 base at V and 3 bases at J, with 11 bases between the two ends. As DNA, the CDR3 is TGTGCCAGCAGCGTATGGCCTTCAGGCTACGAGCAGTACTTC. As protein: CASSVWPSGYEQYF.

The chain carries TRBV11-3 and TRBJ1-1; a possible D gene is TRBD1 (6 bases). Trimming pared 5 bases from V and 0 bases from J, leaving 16 bases between. The CDR3 loop spans 16 amino acids. Germline V gene lookup returns CDR1 SGHNT and CDR2 YENEEA. The CDR3 bases are TGTGCCAGCAGCCACGGATTCGGACAGCTGAACACTGAAGCTTTCTTT. Translation gives CASSHGFGQLNTEAFF.

The chain couples TRBV19 to TRBJ2-3; 11 bases agree with TRBD2. The CDR3 is 18 residues long. The germline gives CDR1 LNHDA, CDR2 SQIVND (reference sequence). V shed 0 bases, J shed 3 bases, and the junction held 8 bases outside the gene matches. CDR3 coding DNA: TGTGCCAGTAGTATAGAGCCTAGCGGGAGGAGGGGTACAGATACGCAGTATTTT. The encoded protein is CASSIEPSGRRGTDTQYF.

V is TRBV9 and J is TRBJ2-7; no clear D gene. V lost 0 bases to trimming and J lost 0 bases, with 7 bases between them. This CDR3 spans 14 amino acids. Germline V gives CDR1 SGDLS, CDR2 YYNGEE. CDR3 DNA: TGTGCCAGCAGCGTAGCTGTGTTCTCCTACGAGCAGTACTTC. It yields the protein CASSVAVFSYEQYF.

The chain is built from TRBV11-2 and TRBJ2-7; D gene unclear. Trimming cost V 6 bases and J 2 bases, with 11 bases left between them. The V gene's germline CDR1 is SGHAT and CDR2 FQNNGV. The CDR3 has 13 amino acids. This CDR3 reads CASSLRRTYEQYF. In nucleotides, the CDR3 is TGTGCCAGCAGTCTAAGACGGACCTACGAGCAGTACTTC.

The chain couples TRBV11-2 to TRBJ1-2; the match to TRBD1 covers 7 bases. The V segment lost 1 base and the J segment 2 bases; nucleotides outside the gene matches: 1. The CDR3 covers 14 residues. Germline CDR1 reads SGHAT; CDR2 reads FQNNGV. This chain's CDR3 is CASSLGQGNYGYTF. The CDR3 DNA is TGTGCCAGCAGCTTAGGACAGGGAAACTATGGCTACACCTTC.